One T cell receptor (beta chain) is described in this entry. Its cognate antigen is unknown. Sequencing templates came from extracted RNA that was reverse transcribed into cDNA. Method: immunoSEQ multiplex PCR; TCRdb's copy keeps in-frame clones and lacks some. Counted here are 100,000 to 150,000 clones, more than 40% occurring once; the ten biggest clones make up approximately 18%. This record comes from a study of CD8+ T cells in alopecia areata. Study as a whole: For 6 to 18 months, tofacitinib was taken, and 6 months off drug followed. Study conclusions and caveats: TCR sharing was clearer in mice than between patients, perhaps partly owing to patient HLA diversity.

The researchers isolated CD4+ and CD8+ T cells from PBMCs by sorting. CDR3 length equals 16 residues. The V end lost 3 bases, the J end lost 3 bases, and 16 bases lay between the germline ends. Germline-derived CDR1 and CDR2 are SNHLY and FYNNEI. This receptor was obtained from a human donor with alopecia areata. Sequences were derived from CD8+ T cells sorted from blood, sampled at week 0. V and J are TRBV2 and TRBJ2-3; a possible D gene is TRBD2 (6 bases). DNA of the CDR3: TGTGCCAGCAGTGAGTGGTCAGGAGGGTCGACAGATACGCAGTATTTT. It encodes CASSEWSGGSTDTQYF.